The sequence of this T cell receptor (beta chain) was determined in a study of blood T cell repertoires in COVID-19. Looking at the study overall: The United States, Italy and Spain were the sources of the acute and convalescent COVID-19 samples. From T cells, B-cell-depleted T cells, or PBMCs came the material, which was cDNA or gDNA.

V was shortened by 5 bases and J by 10 bases, with 19 bases between the two germline ends. The CDR3 has 14 residues. The germline CDR1 and CDR2 sequences are WSHSY and SAAADI. Source study methods: Amplification with reference gene primers provided the estimates of nucleated cell counts. Clones were sequenced by immunoSEQ multiplex PCR, and TCRdb holds only the in-frame ones, with some missing. D and trimming were read from the DNA, whereas the V and J calls and clone size are those reported in that table. There are fewer than 40,000 clones in the sample; roughly nine tenths occur only once, and 25% lies in the top ten.

The chain combines TRBV10-2 with TRBJ2-3; a weak D match, TRBD2 (6 bases). The receptor was isolated from a woman older than 75 with active or convalescent COVID-19. Sequencing input: peripheral blood. The CDR3 DNA reads as TGCGCCAGCAGTAAACCGGGTGGGGAGGTTGCGCAGTATTTT. Translated: CASSKPGGEVAQYF.